Each of the 9 T cell receptor beta chains below was sequenced from the same sample in a study of CD8 T cells in ankylosing spondylitis. Using its own MiXCR run on the 5' RACE reads, TCRdb lists one record per CDR3 protein. The table includes about 360,000 distinct CDR3 sequences, more than 20% detected once. Sequencing was carried out using blood, either unsorted or a sorted T cell fraction (not recorded which). These receptors were obtained from a male donor with ankylosing spondylitis or in good health (not recorded which).

There are a few counts of this clonotype. This chain connects TRBV12-3 or TRBV12-4 to TRBJ2-1; TRBD1 is a possible D gene (6 bases). The ends were cut back, 5 bases at V and 3 bases at J, with 11 bases in the middle. The CDR3 spans 14 residues. The CDR3 DNA sequence: TGTGCCAGCAGTCACCGGGACAACTACAATGAGCAGTTCTTC. It translates to CASSHRDNYNEQFF.

V gene TRBV5-1 combines with J gene TRBJ2-1, with 9 nucleotides matching TRBD2. The CDR3 length is 15 residues. Germline trimming cut 6 bases from V and 5 bases from J; bases unmatched to any gene: 9. Germline V gives CDR1 SGHRS, CDR2 YFSETQ. CDR3 in DNA: TGCGCCAGCACCTTCCCTAGCGGGGTCAACAATGAGCAGTTCTTC. Its protein product is CASTFPSGVNNEQFF.

This clonotype came up a few times. The chain recombines TRBV10-2 with TRBJ2-2; the match to TRBD1 covers 7 bases. From germline, CDR1 is WSHSY and CDR2 SAAADI. The CDR3 runs 14 residues. The V gene end was trimmed by 6 bases and the J gene end by 5 bases; junction bases not matched to a gene: 6. The CDR3 nucleotides read TGCGCCAGCAGGACCGGGACAGAAACCGGGGAGCTGTTTTTT. Protein sequence: CASRTGTETGELFF.

A few counts support this clonotype. The V call is TRBV5-1, the J call TRBJ2-6, with no clear D. CDR1 and CDR2 (germline): SGHRS, YFSETQ. The CDR3 contains 16 residues. V was cut by 4 bases and J by 0 bases, with 11 bases left in between. This chain's CDR3 is CASSVEEISGANVLTF. The CDR3 DNA sequence: TGCGCCAGCAGCGTAGAAGAAATCTCTGGGGCCAACGTCCTGACTTTC.

This clonotype was seen a handful of times. The chain couples TRBV6-5 to TRBJ2-7; 7 bases agree with TRBD2. This CDR3 has 16 residues. The junction had 11 bases not matched to a gene; V was cut back by 4 bases and J by 2 bases. Per germline, CDR1 MNHEY and CDR2 SVGAGI. The CDR3 loop reads CASSSPKRGLTYEQYF. CDR3 DNA: TGTGCCAGCAGTTCCCCAAAGCGGGGCTTAACCTACGAGCAGTACTTC.

The chain carries TRBV29-1 and TRBJ2-6; 8 bases map to TRBD1. Per germline, CDR1 SQVTM and CDR2 ANQGSEA. V was pared by 3 bases and J by 3 bases, with 4 bases of the junction left unmatched. This CDR3 has 15 amino acids. The CDR3 here is CSVEVRGHGANVLTF. CDR3 coding DNA: TGCAGCGTTGAGGTCAGGGGGCATGGGGCCAACGTCCTGACTTTC.

This clonotype was counted only a few times. V is TRBV7-9 and J is TRBJ2-1; D gene unclear. The V end lost 8 bases, the J end lost 0 bases, and 8 bases lay between the germline ends. Per the germline V gene, CDR1 is SEHNR and CDR2 is FQNEAQ (reference sequence). CDR3 length equals 13 residues. The CDR3, as DNA: TGTGCCAGCGCGGCCAGCTCCTACAATGAGCAGTTCTTC. This gives the protein CASAASSYNEQFF.

This clonotype was seen only a few times. The V gene is TRBV29-1, the J gene TRBJ2-1; no reliable D call. CDR3 size: 13 residues. V was trimmed by 2 bases and J by 2 bases, leaving 7 bases between them. Germline CDR1 is SQVTM and CDR2 is ANQGSEA. The chain's CDR3 is CSVERVTYNEQFF. The CDR3 DNA reads TGCAGCGTTGAAAGGGTCACCTACAATGAGCAGTTCTTC.

The rearrangement joins TRBV10-1 to TRBJ2-7; possible D gene TRBD2, 7 bases. The CDR3 sequence is 14 residues long. Germline V gene lookup returns CDR1 WNHNN and CDR2 SYGVQD (reference sequence). Trimming shortened V by 4 bases and J by 2 bases, and 12 bases separated the two germline ends. The CDR3 loop reads CASSVAGATYEQYF. DNA of the CDR3: TGCGCCAGCAGTGTCGCGGGGGCAACCTACGAGCAGTACTTC.